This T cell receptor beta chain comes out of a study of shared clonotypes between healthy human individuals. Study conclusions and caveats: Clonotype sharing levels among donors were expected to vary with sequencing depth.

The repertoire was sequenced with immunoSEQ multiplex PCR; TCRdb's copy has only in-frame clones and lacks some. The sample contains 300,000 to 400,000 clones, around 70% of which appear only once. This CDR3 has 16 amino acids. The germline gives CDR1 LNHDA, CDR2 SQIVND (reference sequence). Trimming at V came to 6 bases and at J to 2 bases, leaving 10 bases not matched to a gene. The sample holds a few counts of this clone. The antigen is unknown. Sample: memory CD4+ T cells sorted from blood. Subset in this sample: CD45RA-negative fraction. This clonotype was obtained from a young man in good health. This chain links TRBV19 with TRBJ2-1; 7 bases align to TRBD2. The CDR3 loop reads CASRRSALAAYNEQFF. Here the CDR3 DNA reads TGTGCCAGTAGGCGGTCTGCTCTAGCGGCCTACAATGAGCAGTTCTTC.